This is a list of T cell receptor beta chains from one sample in a study of control samples from healthy donors and cancer patients. The table came from immunoSEQ multiplex PCR; TCRdb's copy has only in-frame clones and leaves some out. The sample lists about 75,000 clones, more than 80% occurring once. Sequences were obtained from blood. These receptors all come from a man between 45 and 60 years old in good health. Both conserved end residues are part of each CDR3. D genes are given only for firm matches. Not all rows give a size; the values are once, few, many and, for expanded clones, a class.

V gene: TRBV5-1; J gene: TRBJ1-2; clone size: NA; D gene: TRBD1; CDR3 DNA: TGCGCCAGCAGCTTCGGGACAGGGAACTATGGCTACACCTTC; CDR3 protein: CASSFGTGNYGYTF
V gene: TRBV7-3; J gene: TRBJ2-2; clone size: NA; D gene: NA; CDR3 DNA: TGTGCCAGCAGCTCCCGGGACACCAACACCGGGGAGCTGTTTTTT; CDR3 protein: CASSSRDTNTGELFF
V gene: TRBV24-1; J gene: TRBJ2-1; clone size: NA; D gene: TRBD1; CDR3 DNA: TGTGCCACCAGTGATTTTATAGTGACAGGGCACCAGCGGAGGAAGTGGGGTGAGCAGTTCTTC; CDR3 protein: CATSDFIVTGHQRRKWGEQFF
V gene: TRBV29-1; J gene: TRBJ2-1; clone size: NA; D gene: TRBD2; CDR3 DNA: TGCAGCGTGAAGGGGAAGGAGACTAGCAACAATGAGCAGTTCTTC; CDR3 protein: CSVKGKETSNNEQFF
V gene: TRBV30; J gene: TRBJ2-3; clone size: NA; D gene: NA; CDR3 DNA: TGTGCCTGGAGTAGCGGGCGTAGGGATACGCAGTATTTT; CDR3 protein: CAWSSGRRDTQYF
V gene: TRBV30; J gene: TRBJ1-2; clone size: NA; D gene: NA; CDR3 DNA: TGTGCCTGGAGTCCCCCTTTGAGGGACTATGGCTACACCTTC; CDR3 protein: CAWSPPLRDYGYTF
V gene: TRBV19; J gene: TRBJ1-5; clone size: few; D gene: TRBD1; CDR3 DNA: TGTGCCAGTAGTACCGGGACAGGGAATCAGCCCCAGCATTTT; CDR3 protein: CASSTGTGNQPQHF
V gene: TRBV18; J gene: TRBJ2-5; clone size: NA; D gene: TRBD2; CDR3 DNA: TGTGCCAGCTCACCATCGGGACTAGCGGGTAAGGCCCAAGAGACCCAGTACTTC; CDR3 protein: CASSPSGLAGKAQETQYF
V gene: TRBV5-8; J gene: TRBJ2-3; clone size: NA; D gene: NA; CDR3 DNA: TGTGCCAGCAGCTTTCTAGCGAGAGATACGCAGTATTTT; CDR3 protein: CASSFLARDTQYF
V gene: TRBV7-8; J gene: TRBJ1-4; clone size: NA; D gene: TRBD1; CDR3 DNA: TGTGCCAGCAGCCGAGGACAGGGTCGTGAAAAACTGTTTTTT; CDR3 protein: CASSRGQGREKLFF
V gene: TRBV7-2; J gene: TRBJ2-1; clone size: NA; D gene: NA; CDR3 DNA: TGTGCCAGCAGCTTAGCGCGGAATGAGCAGTTCTTC; CDR3 protein: CASSLARNEQFF
V gene: TRBV18; J gene: TRBJ2-1; clone size: NA; D gene: NA; CDR3 DNA: TGTGCCAGCCAGCCGCCGGGACAAGCAATTTGGCAGTTCTTC; CDR3 protein: CASQPPGQAIWQFF
V gene: TRBV7-9; J gene: TRBJ1-2; clone size: NA; D gene: NA; CDR3 DNA: TGTGCCAGCAGCTTAGAGGGGGACTACACCTTC; CDR3 protein: CASSLEGDYTF
V gene: TRBV7-9; J gene: TRBJ1-6; clone size: once; D gene: NA; CDR3 DNA: TGTGCCAGCAGCTTAGAGCCCGGGGATTTGACTTCACCCCTCCACTTT; CDR3 protein: CASSLEPGDLTSPLHF
V gene: TRBV12-5; J gene: TRBJ2-1; clone size: NA; D gene: TRBD1; CDR3 DNA: TGTGCTAGTGAACAGTCCGGGGGACAGGGGTGGAAAATTGGGGAGCAGTTCTTC; CDR3 protein: CASEQSGGQGWKIGEQFF
V gene: TRBV5-1; J gene: TRBJ2-6; clone size: NA; D gene: NA; CDR3 DNA: TGCGCCAGCAGCTCCGACAACTCTGGGGCCAACGTCCTGACTTTC; CDR3 protein: CASSSDNSGANVLTF
V gene: TRBV28; J gene: TRBJ1-2; clone size: NA; D gene: NA; CDR3 DNA: TGTGCCAGCAGCTTTAACTATGGCTACACCTTC; CDR3 protein: CASSFNYGYTF
V gene: TRBV30; J gene: TRBJ2-1; clone size: NA; D gene: NA; CDR3 DNA: TGTGCCTGGAGTGTACAACAGGGTGCGCAGTTCTTC; CDR3 protein: CAWSVQQGAQFF
V gene: TRBV6-6; J gene: TRBJ2-1; clone size: few; D gene: NA; CDR3 DNA: TGTGCCAGCAGTGGACAGAGCTCCTACAATGAGCAGTTCTTC; CDR3 protein: CASSGQSSYNEQFF
V gene: TRBV5-4; J gene: TRBJ2-3; clone size: NA; D gene: TRBD2; CDR3 DNA: TGTGCCAGCAGCTTGGCTAGCGGGGCATCCACAGATACGCAGTATTTT; CDR3 protein: CASSLASGASTDTQYF
V gene: TRBV9; J gene: TRBJ2-5; clone size: NA; D gene: NA; CDR3 DNA: TGTGCCAGCAGCGAGGCAGGTTGGCAAGAGACCCAGTACTTC; CDR3 protein: CASSEAGWQETQYF
V gene: TRBV11-2; J gene: TRBJ2-1; clone size: few; D gene: NA; CDR3 DNA: TGTGCCAGCAGAGCTTTTGTAGCGGCTAAAAGCTCCTACAATGAGCAGTTCTTC; CDR3 protein: CASRAFVAAKSSYNEQFF
V gene: TRBV18; J gene: TRBJ1-1; clone size: NA; D gene: NA; CDR3 DNA: TGTGCCAGCTCACCACCAGCGGGGGCCGGAAACACTGAAGCTTTCTTT; CDR3 protein: CASSPPAGAGNTEAFF
V gene: TRBV28; J gene: TRBJ2-7; clone size: NA; D gene: TRBD1; CDR3 DNA: TGTGCCAGCATTATGGACAGGAGCTCCTACGAGCAGTACTTC; CDR3 protein: CASIMDRSSYEQYF
V gene: TRBV6-1; J gene: TRBJ2-7; clone size: NA; D gene: TRBD2; CDR3 DNA: TGTGCCAGCAGTGGACATAGCGGGAGGGATGGTAGCGAGCAGTACTTC; CDR3 protein: CASSGHSGRDGSEQYF
V gene: TRBV15; J gene: TRBJ1-4; clone size: NA; D gene: TRBD1; CDR3 DNA: TGTGCCACCAGCAGGGTACAGGGGACTAATGAAAAACTGTTTTTT; CDR3 protein: CATSRVQGTNEKLFF
V gene: TRBV2; J gene: TRBJ1-5; clone size: NA; D gene: NA; CDR3 DNA: TGTGCCAGCAGTGATGTGGGGCACGGCAATCAGCCCCAGCATTTT; CDR3 protein: CASSDVGHGNQPQHF
V gene: TRBV19; J gene: TRBJ2-7; clone size: NA; D gene: NA; CDR3 DNA: TGTGCCAGTAGTAAACCGGGACTCTTGTCGAGGGAGCAGTACTTC; CDR3 protein: CASSKPGLLSREQYF
V gene: TRBV28; J gene: TRBJ1-2; clone size: NA; D gene: NA; CDR3 DNA: TGTGCCAGCACTGGGGAGAACAACTATGGCTACACCTTC; CDR3 protein: CASTGENNYGYTF
V gene: TRBV25-1; J gene: TRBJ1-3; clone size: few; D gene: NA; CDR3 DNA: TGTGCCAGCTCTGTTGGGCGCTCTGGAAACACCATATATTTT; CDR3 protein: CASSVGRSGNTIYF
V gene: TRBV2; J gene: TRBJ2-7; clone size: NA; D gene: NA; CDR3 DNA: TGTGCCAGCAGTGCCATACCCTCCTACGAGCAGTACTTC; CDR3 protein: CASSAIPSYEQYF
V gene: TRBV11-2; J gene: TRBJ1-5; clone size: NA; D gene: NA; CDR3 DNA: TGTGCCAGCAGCTTAGATACCGGGGGCAATCAGCCCCAGCATTTT; CDR3 protein: CASSLDTGGNQPQHF
V gene: TRBV1; J gene: TRBJ2-7; clone size: NA; D gene: NA; CDR3 DNA: TGCACCAGCAGCGACTCGGGACACCCCTACGAGCAGTACTTC; CDR3 protein: CTSSDSGHPYEQYF
V gene: TRBV19; J gene: TRBJ1-1; clone size: NA; D gene: NA; CDR3 DNA: TGTGCCAGTAGTGTGGGATTAAAACTGAACACTGAAGCTTTCTTT; CDR3 protein: CASSVGLKLNTEAFF
V gene: TRBV9; J gene: TRBJ1-2; clone size: NA; D gene: TRBD1; CDR3 DNA: TGTGCCAGCAGGGCTTACCAGGGGGTCGGCTATGGCTACACCTTC; CDR3 protein: CASRAYQGVGYGYTF
V gene: TRBV5-6; J gene: TRBJ2-2; clone size: NA; D gene: NA; CDR3 DNA: TGTGCCAGCAGCTGGGGACACTCTAAGAACACCGGGGAGCTGTTTTTT; CDR3 protein: CASSWGHSKNTGELFF
V gene: TRBV9; J gene: TRBJ2-3; clone size: NA; D gene: TRBD2; CDR3 DNA: TGTGCCAGCAGCACCCTAGCGGGAGGCAGCACAGATACGCAGTATTTT; CDR3 protein: CASSTLAGGSTDTQYF
V gene: TRBV5-1; J gene: TRBJ2-7; clone size: NA; D gene: NA; CDR3 DNA: TGCGCCAGCAGCTTGGGGGGACCAAACTACGAGCAGTACTTC; CDR3 protein: CASSLGGPNYEQYF
V gene: TRBV24-1; J gene: TRBJ2-5; clone size: once; D gene: NA; CDR3 DNA: TGTGCCACCAGTGATTCTAGTAGGTTTGAGACCCAGTACTTC; CDR3 protein: CATSDSSRFETQYF
V gene: TRBV9; J gene: TRBJ2-3; clone size: NA; D gene: NA; CDR3 DNA: TGTGCCAGCAGCGTACAGGGTTTTAGGACAGATACGCAGTATTTT; CDR3 protein: CASSVQGFRTDTQYF
V gene: TRBV7-2; J gene: TRBJ2-7; clone size: NA; D gene: NA; CDR3 DNA: TGTGCCAGCAGCTTGGGAAAACCGAGCTCCTACGAGCAGTACTTC; CDR3 protein: CASSLGKPSSYEQYF
V gene: TRBV30; J gene: TRBJ2-1; clone size: NA; D gene: NA; CDR3 DNA: TGTGCCTGGAGTGTAGGGGGGCAGGGTGAGCAGTTCTTC; CDR3 protein: CAWSVGGQGEQFF
V gene: TRBV11-2; J gene: TRBJ2-5; clone size: NA; D gene: NA; CDR3 DNA: TGTGCCAGCAGCTTAAGGGCTAGCGATCAGACCCAGTACTTC; CDR3 protein: CASSLRASDQTQYF
V gene: TRBV5-1; J gene: TRBJ2-2; clone size: NA; D gene: NA; CDR3 DNA: TGCGCCAGCAGCTTGTTTGGGGGCATCGGCACCGGGGAGCTGTTTTTT; CDR3 protein: CASSLFGGIGTGELFF
V gene: TRBV6-2/TRBV6-3; J gene: TRBJ1-5; clone size: NA; D gene: NA; CDR3 DNA: TGTGCCAGCAGTTACGAGTTTCGGGGAAGCAATCAGCCCCAGCATTTT; CDR3 protein: CASSYEFRGSNQPQHF
V gene: TRBV6-2/TRBV6-3; J gene: TRBJ1-5; clone size: NA; D gene: NA; CDR3 DNA: TGTGCCAGCAGTTACAGGGACACCGATCAGCCCCAGCATTTT; CDR3 protein: CASSYRDTDQPQHF
V gene: TRBV27; J gene: TRBJ1-2; clone size: NA; D gene: NA; CDR3 DNA: TGTGCCAGCAGTCCACTTGTGGATGGCTATGGCTACACCTTC; CDR3 protein: CASSPLVDGYGYTF
V gene: TRBV7-2; J gene: TRBJ1-6; clone size: NA; D gene: NA; CDR3 DNA: TGTGCCAGCAGCTTTGGAACTGAGAGCTCCTATAATTCACCCCTCCACTTT; CDR3 protein: CASSFGTESSYNSPLHF
V gene: TRBV5-5; J gene: TRBJ2-7; clone size: NA; D gene: NA; CDR3 DNA: TGTGCCAGCAGCTTGGCCGGTTGGGGGGGCTTCTCCTACGAGCAGTACTTC; CDR3 protein: CASSLAGWGGFSYEQYF
V gene: TRBV29-1; J gene: TRBJ2-3; clone size: NA; D gene: NA; CDR3 DNA: TGCAGCGTTGGAATACAGGGTGGGGAGCACACAGATACGCAGTATTTT; CDR3 protein: CSVGIQGGEHTDTQYF